The 16 T cell receptor beta chains listed next were all sequenced from one sample in a study of blood T cell repertoires in COVID-19. Assay: immunoSEQ multiplex PCR; the TCRdb copy retains only in-frame clones and omits some. The data contain 300,000 to 400,000 clones, about 89% of them seen just once; the ten biggest clones take up roughly 5.2%. Input material: PBMCs or T cells enriched from blood (not recorded which). The receptors shown here come from a man in his 60s who had recovered from COVID-19.

The chain uses TRBV9 and TRBJ2-5, with D maybe TRBD2 (5 bases). In germline, CDR1 is SGDLS, CDR2 YYNGEE. V was trimmed by 0 bases and J by 1 base, leaving 10 bases between them. The length of the CDR3 is 15 residues. The CDR3 here is CASSVVSGPQETQYF. Written as DNA, the CDR3 is TGTGCCAGCAGCGTAGTAAGCGGACCCCAAGAGACCCAGTACTTC.

This clone occurred once. V usage is TRBV18 and J usage is TRBJ1-6, with D unclear. Germline V gives CDR1 KGHSH, CDR2 LQKENI. Trimming left V 3 bases short and J 9 bases short, with 15 bases between. The CDR3 consists of 15 residues. The CDR3 region is CASSPGEGSGSPLHF. The CDR3 DNA reads TGTGCCAGCTCACCGGGTGAGGGCTCAGGTTCACCCCTCCACTTT.

The CDR3 DNA reads TGCGCCAGCAGTCAAGGGGAGGCAGGGGGCATGAATGAAAAACTGTTTTTT. Its protein is CASSQGEAGGMNEKLFF. The chain carries TRBV23-1 and TRBJ1-4, with 8 bases lining up with TRBD1. TRBV23-1 carries the ORF label, with uncertain function. The CDR3 runs 17 residues. Unmatched junction bases numbered 10, after V lost 2 bases and J lost 5 bases.

Worth noting for this clone: The same CDR3 arises from other DNA sequences in this sample as well. The V call is TRBV15, the J call TRBJ2-5, with a tentative D call TRBD1 (5 bases). Germline V gene lookup returns CDR1 LNHNV and CDR2 YYDKDF (reference sequence). The length of the CDR3 is 14 residues. Trimming took off 0 bases at V and 2 bases at J, with 7 bases between the two ends. The CDR3 loop reads CATSRDPGQETQYF. The CDR3 DNA reads TGTGCCACCAGCAGAGACCCAGGGCAAGAGACCCAGTACTTC.

This clone was detected only once. The chain joins TRBV7-3 to TRBJ2-5; 10 bases are shared with TRBD2. V lost 4 bases, J lost 5 bases, and 4 bases stayed unmatched. Germline V gene sequence: CDR1 SGHTA, CDR2 FQGTGA. The CDR3 covers 14 residues. The CDR3 nucleotides are TGTGCCAGCAGCTCTAGCGGGAGACGGGAGACCCAGTACTTC. This codes for CASSSSGRRETQYF.

The rearrangement links TRBV27 to TRBJ2-1, with TRBD2 matching 9 bases. Germline CDR1 and CDR2: MNHEY and SMNVEV (reference sequence). V lost 3 bases, J lost 4 bases, and 4 bases stayed unmatched. The CDR3 totals 15 residues. This CDR3 reads CASSFSTSGYNEQFF. In DNA form, the CDR3 reads TGTGCCAGCAGTTTTTCGACTAGCGGTTACAATGAGCAGTTCTTC.

This clone appeared once. The rearrangement joins TRBV28 to TRBJ2-7; 13 nucleotides agree with TRBD2. Losses at the gene ends were 3 bases for V and 3 bases for J; bases not matched to a gene: 2. Germline-derived CDR1 and CDR2 are MDHEN and SYDVKM. The CDR3 has 15 amino acids. The CDR3: CASSLGTSGIYEQYF. The DNA of the CDR3 is TGTGCCAGCAGTTTGGGGACTAGCGGGATCTACGAGCAGTACTTC.

This chain's CDR3 is CASSTGLATSNEQFF. The CDR3 DNA sequence: TGTGCCAGCAGCACGGGACTAGCGACTTCCAATGAGCAGTTCTTC. The chain combines TRBV7-9 with TRBJ2-1; 10 bases match TRBD2. Per germline, CDR1 SEHNR and CDR2 FQNEAQ (reference sequence). The junction had 7 bases not matched to a gene; V was cut back by 5 bases and J by 6 bases. This CDR3 is built from 15 residues.

The chain has TRBV5-1 and TRBJ2-1; maybe TRBD1 (6 bases). CDR3 length equals 14 residues. V lost 1 base to trimming and J lost 8 bases, with 13 bases between them. Germline values: CDR1 SGHRS, CDR2 YFSETQ. For the CDR3, the DNA is TGCGCCAGCAGCTTGTATAGGGGGTTCGATGAGCAGTTCTTC. It yields the protein CASSLYRGFDEQFF.

The rearrangement links TRBV19 to TRBJ2-5; TRBD2 matches at 8 bases. CDR1 and CDR2 from the germline V gene are LNHDA and SQIVND (reference sequence). V was pared by 3 bases and J by 4 bases, with 4 bases of the junction left unmatched. The CDR3 runs 14 residues. CDR3 bases: TGTGCCAGTAGTATGGCGGGGGGAGTAGAGACCCAGTACTTC. This gives the protein CASSMAGGVETQYF.

The genes are TRBV27 and TRBJ2-2; 9 bases line up with TRBD2. CDR3 length: 17 amino acids. V was pared by 2 bases and J by 3 bases, with 7 bases of the junction left unmatched. The V gene's germline CDR1 is MNHEY and CDR2 SMNVEV (reference sequence). The CDR3 nucleotides read TGTGCCAGCAGTTTAATTCATGCGGGAGGGGACACCGGGGAGCTGTTTTTT. Amino acid sequence: CASSLIHAGGDTGELFF.

CDR3 nucleotide sequence: TGTGCCAGCAGTGAACTACAGGGGGGCTCCTACAATGAGCAGTTCTTC. Translation gives CASSELQGGSYNEQFF. This chain joins TRBV2 and TRBJ2-1, with 8 bases fitting TRBD1. The germline V gene encodes CDR1 SNHLY and CDR2 FYNNEI. The CDR3 runs 16 residues. V lost 2 bases, J lost 0 bases, and 3 bases stayed unmatched.

As DNA, the CDR3 is TGTGCCAGCAGCCCACTAGGGCCCGGCGATCCCTACGAGCAGTACTTC. Protein: CASSPLGPGDPYEQYF. The V call is TRBV5-4, the J call TRBJ2-7; D perhaps matches TRBD2 (5 bases). This CDR3 is built from 16 residues. Germline V gene sequence: CDR1 SGHNT, CDR2 YYREEE (reference sequence). V shed 4 bases and J shed 2 bases, with 19 bases lying between them.

V and J are TRBV28 and TRBJ1-4; 9 bases align to TRBD1. V lost 4 bases and J lost 8; bases outside the gene matches: 8. The CDR3 totals 15 residues. Per the germline V gene, CDR1 is MDHEN and CDR2 is SYDVKM. The DNA for the CDR3 is TGTGCCAGCAGTTCGCCCGGGACAGGGTGGGAAAAACTGTTTTTT. Protein sequence: CASSSPGTGWEKLFF.

The rearrangement uses TRBV4-1 and TRBJ1-1; D may be TRBD1 (5 bases). Looked up from germline, CDR1 is MGHRA and CDR2 is YSYEKL. CDR3 length equals 16 residues. V gave up 0 bases and J gave up 4 bases, with 15 bases separating them. The CDR3 region has the DNA TGCGCCAGCAGCCAAGAATTGGCAGGGCCCCGCACTGAAGCTTTCTTT. It is translated as CASSQELAGPRTEAFF.

This clone was detected a few times. The CDR3 region is CASSLWGVGRRNTEAFF. In nucleotides, the CDR3 is TGTGCCAGCAGTTTGTGGGGAGTTGGTCGGAGGAACACTGAAGCTTTCTTT. The genes are TRBV28 and TRBJ1-1; D uncertain. The germline V gene has CDR1 MDHEN and CDR2 SYDVKM. The CDR3 loop spans 17 amino acids. The V end lost 3 bases, the J end lost 1 base, and 18 bases lay between the germline ends.